This T cell receptor (beta chain) was obtained from a study of vaccination effects on CD4 cells after COVID-19. Study-level information: Post-vaccine specimens arrived a median 72 days past the second dose.

Isolating CD4+ T cells followed about 10 days of culture. Two doses of either BNT162b2 or mRNA-1273 were given to each participant. This clone was observed a few times. What it binds is not known. Germline CDR1 is SGHNT and CDR2 is YYREEE (reference sequence). This CDR3 has 15 amino acids. V was clipped by 0 bases and J by 0 bases, with 4 bases between them. Clones were sequenced by immunoSEQ multiplex PCR, and TCRdb holds only the in-frame ones, with some missing. The sample holds 30,000 or so clones, around two thirds seen once. The chain employs TRBV5-4 and TRBJ1-6, with D unclear. The receptor was derived from a human donor who received a COVID-19 vaccine. Sequenced material: CD4+ T cells from PBMCs cultured without peptide, taken after COVID-19 vaccination. The CDR3 DNA follows: TGTGCCAGCAGCTTGGAGTACTCCTATAATTCACCCCTCCACTTT. This encodes CASSLEYSYNSPLHF.